This TCR beta chain is from a study of PD-1 blockade in mismatch repair-deficient tumors. Profiled with immunoSEQ multiplex PCR; TCRdb holds only in-frame clones, not every one. This table holds roughly 120,000 clones, about three quarters found once. Note on this clone: Its matching antigen is unknown.

Mismatch repair deficiency was confirmed in all patients, by PCR or immunohistochemistry. V was pared by 1 base and J by 2 bases, with 8 bases of the junction left unmatched. Germline CDR1 is LGHNA and CDR2 is YNFKEQ. This CDR3 spans 17 amino acids. Study results and caveats: Rapid post-treatment expansion, then contraction, generally preceding radiologic response, marked tumor-resident clones.

J is TRBJ2-1 and V is TRBV4-2; TRBD2 matches at 7 bases. The origin of this receptor is an adult with mismatch repair-deficient cancer. The starting material was peripheral blood, obtained about 60 weeks after starting pembrolizumab. The chain's CDR3 is CASSQGGGRAPYNEQFF. Written as DNA, the CDR3 is TGTGCCAGCAGCCAAGGGGGTGGGAGGGCCCCCTACAATGAGCAGTTCTTC.